Described below is a single T cell receptor (beta chain) sequence and its context. The CDR3 is 17 residues long. Germline trimming cut 4 bases from V and 1 base from J; bases unmatched to any gene: 9. Germline V gives CDR1 SEHNR, CDR2 FQNEAQ (reference sequence). This sample stems from a study of blood T cell repertoires in COVID-19. On the study more broadly: Acute and convalescent COVID-19 samples came from the United States, Italy and Spain. T cells, B-cell-depleted T cells, or PBMCs supplied cDNA or gDNA.

Methods used by the authors: Counts of nucleated cells, estimated from reference gene primer amplification, were obtained. TCRdb keeps only in-frame clones here, not all; method: immunoSEQ multiplex PCR. The D gene and trimming were derived from the DNA, and the V and J assignments and clone size from that table. The sample has about 300,000 clones; 83% are singletons. This clonotype was obtained from a woman in her forties or fifties who had recovered from COVID-19. The chain joins TRBV7-9 to TRBJ2-2; 7 nucleotides line up with TRBD1. The sample was peripheral blood. This CDR3 reads CASSSPGQALNTGELFF. The CDR3 DNA sequence: TGTGCCAGCAGCTCCCCCGGACAGGCCCTGAACACCGGGGAGCTGTTTTTT.